This T cell receptor (beta chain) stems from a study of metastatic and nonmetastatic thyroid tumors. Using MiXCR, TCRdb re-called clones from the PCR reads. Counted here are approximately 86,000 clones, about an eighth occurring once; the ten biggest clones make up approximately 8.8%. At least ten counts were recorded for this clone. None of the patients had undergone any treatment ahead of thyroid surgery. This CDR3 is 13 amino acids long. From germline, CDR1 is SGHDT and CDR2 YYEEEE. With 6 bases removed from V and 7 bases from J, the gap between germline ends came to 16 bases. The V and J genes are TRBV5-6 and TRBJ1-1; D call uncertain. The sequence was obtained from a female donor with papillary thyroid cancer or a benign thyroid nodule (not recorded which). Some clones in this sample may be carry-over from other donors' samples. Sequencing was done on a sample of tumor tissue. DNA for the CDR3: TGTGCCAGCATCCGGGCAGAATTTGGTGAAGCTTTCTTT. As protein: CASIRAEFGEAFF.